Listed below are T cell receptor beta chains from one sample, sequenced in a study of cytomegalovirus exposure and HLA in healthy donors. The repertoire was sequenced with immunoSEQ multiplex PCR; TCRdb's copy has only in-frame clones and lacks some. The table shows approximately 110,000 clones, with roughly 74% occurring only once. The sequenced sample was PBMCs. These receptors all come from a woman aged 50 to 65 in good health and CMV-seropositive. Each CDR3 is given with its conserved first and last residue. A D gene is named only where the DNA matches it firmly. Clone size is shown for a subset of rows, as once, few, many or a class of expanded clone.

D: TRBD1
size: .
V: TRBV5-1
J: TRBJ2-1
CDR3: CASSLAVRSAGGVFF
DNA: TGCGCCAGCAGCTTGGCCGTGAGGTCGGCAGGGGGTGTGTTCTTC

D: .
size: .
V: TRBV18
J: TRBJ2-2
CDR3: CASSPSLGRANTGELFF
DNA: TGTGCCAGCTCACCATCCCTCGGGCGGGCGAACACCGGGGAGCTGTTTTTT

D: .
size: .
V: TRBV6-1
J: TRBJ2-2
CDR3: CASSKPQGNTGELFF
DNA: TGTGCCAGCAGTAAACCACAGGGGAACACCGGGGAGCTGTTTTTT

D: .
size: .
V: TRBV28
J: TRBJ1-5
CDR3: CASRFLRDTHNQPQHF
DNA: TGTGCCAGCAGGTTCCTTCGAGACACACACAATCAGCCCCAGCATTTT

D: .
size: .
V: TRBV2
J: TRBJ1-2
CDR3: CASLQESGYTF
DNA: TGTGCCAGCCTACAGGAGTCTGGCTACACCTTC

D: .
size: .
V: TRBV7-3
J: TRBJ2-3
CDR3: CASSSGQLQSTDTQYF
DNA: TGTGCCAGCAGCTCAGGACAACTCCAGAGCACAGATACGCAGTATTTT

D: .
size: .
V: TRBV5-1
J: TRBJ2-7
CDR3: CASSLAQGLRYEQYF
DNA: TGCGCCAGCAGCTTGGCCCAGGGCTTGAGGTACGAGCAGTACTTC

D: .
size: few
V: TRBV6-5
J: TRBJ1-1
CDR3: CASRWTANTEAFF
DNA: TGTGCCAGCAGGTGGACAGCCAACACTGAAGCTTTCTTT

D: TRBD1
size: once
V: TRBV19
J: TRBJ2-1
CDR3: CASSTLQGAPYNEQFF
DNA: TGTGCCAGTAGTACCCTACAGGGGGCCCCATACAATGAGCAGTTCTTC

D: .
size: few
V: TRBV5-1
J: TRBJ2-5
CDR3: CASSLAGGQETQYF
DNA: TGCGCCAGCAGCTTGGCCGGAGGCCAAGAGACCCAGTACTTC

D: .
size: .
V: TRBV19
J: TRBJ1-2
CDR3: CASENLLGRTYGYTF
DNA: TGTGCCAGTGAAAACCTCTTGGGCAGAACCTATGGCTACACCTTC

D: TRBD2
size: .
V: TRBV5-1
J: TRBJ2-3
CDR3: CASSLGPRVAGGTDTQYF
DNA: TGCGCCAGCAGCTTGGGGCCTCGGGTAGCGGGGGGCACAGATACGCAGTATTTT

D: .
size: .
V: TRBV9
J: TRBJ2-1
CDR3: CASSARHDGSYNEQFF
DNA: TGTGCCAGCAGCGCCCGCCATGACGGGTCCTACAATGAGCAGTTCTTC

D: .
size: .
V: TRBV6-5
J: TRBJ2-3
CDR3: CASSLQRGTDTQYF
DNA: TGTGCCAGCAGTTTGCAGCGGGGCACAGATACGCAGTATTTT

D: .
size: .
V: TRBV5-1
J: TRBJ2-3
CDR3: CASSLVLEDTQYF
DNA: TGCGCCAGCAGCTTGGTACTAGAAGATACGCAGTATTTT

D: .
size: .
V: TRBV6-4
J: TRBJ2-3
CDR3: CASSEGTKSTDTQYF
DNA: TGTGCCAGCAGTGAGGGGACAAAAAGCACAGATACGCAGTATTTT

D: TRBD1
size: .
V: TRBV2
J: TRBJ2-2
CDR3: CASRTGTGVFDMAGELFF
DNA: TGTGCCAGCAGGACCGGGACAGGGGTTTTCGATATGGCCGGGGAGCTGTTTTTT

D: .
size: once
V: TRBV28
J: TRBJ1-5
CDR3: CASSPESGRAYSNQPQHF
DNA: TGTGCCAGCAGTCCTGAGTCGGGCAGGGCGTATAGCAATCAGCCCCAGCATTTT

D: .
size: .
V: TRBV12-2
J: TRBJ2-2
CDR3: CASRGTGDRMGTGELFF
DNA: TGTGCAAGTCGCGGGACAGGGGACCGAATGGGCACCGGGGAGCTGTTTTTT

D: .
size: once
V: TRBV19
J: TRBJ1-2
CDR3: CASSIGEGGYTF
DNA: TGTGCCAGTAGTATTGGGGAGGGTGGCTACACCTTC

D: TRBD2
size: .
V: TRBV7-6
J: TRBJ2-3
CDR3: CASSLLAGVTDTQYF
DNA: TGTGCCAGCAGCTTACTAGCGGGGGTCACAGATACGCAGTATTTT

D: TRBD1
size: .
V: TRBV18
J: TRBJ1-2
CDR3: CASSPSRTGDGTGQGYTF
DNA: TGTGCCAGCTCACCGAGTAGGACAGGGGACGGAACAGGTCAAGGCTACACCTTC

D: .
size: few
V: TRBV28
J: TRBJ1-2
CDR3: CASTIHRGGSGYTF
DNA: TGTGCCAGCACCATCCATCGAGGAGGGAGTGGCTACACCTTC

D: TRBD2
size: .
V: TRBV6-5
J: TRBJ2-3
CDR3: CASRLAGGTDTQYF
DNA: TGTGCCAGCAGGCTAGCGGGGGGCACAGATACGCAGTATTTT

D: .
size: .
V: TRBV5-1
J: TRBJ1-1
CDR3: CASRSMAEKNTEAFF
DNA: TGCGCCAGCAGATCCATGGCCGAAAAGAACACTGAAGCTTTCTTT

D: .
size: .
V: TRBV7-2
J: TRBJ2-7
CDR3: CASSLVTVGSSYEQYF
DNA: TGTGCCAGCAGCCTCGTAACAGTAGGATCCTCCTACGAGCAGTACTTC

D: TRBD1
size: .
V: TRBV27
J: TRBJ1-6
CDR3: CASSGGTGLYSPLHF
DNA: TGTGCCAGCAGTGGGGGGACAGGGCTTTATTCACCCCTCCACTTT

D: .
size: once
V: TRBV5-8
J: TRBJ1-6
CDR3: CASSLGTAVNSPLHF
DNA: TGTGCCAGCAGCTTGGGGACAGCCGTTAATTCACCCCTCCACTTT

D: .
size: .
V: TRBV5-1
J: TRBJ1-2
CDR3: CASSLRQKDGYTF
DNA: TGCGCCAGCAGCCTTCGACAGAAGGATGGCTACACCTTC

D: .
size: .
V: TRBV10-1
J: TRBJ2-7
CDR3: CASSEGLTYEQYF
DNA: TGCGCCAGCAGTGAGGGGCTTACCTACGAGCAGTACTTC

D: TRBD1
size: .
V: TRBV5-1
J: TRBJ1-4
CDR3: CASSRQTGQSEKLFF
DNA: TGCGCCAGCAGCAGACAGACAGGGCAGAGTGAAAAACTGTTTTTT

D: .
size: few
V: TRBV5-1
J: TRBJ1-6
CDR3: CASSLGGQTNSPLHF
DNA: TGCGCCAGCAGCTTGGGGGGGCAGACTAATTCACCCCTCCACTTT

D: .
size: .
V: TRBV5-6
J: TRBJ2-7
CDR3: CASSHGYEQYF
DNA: TGTGCCAGCAGCCACGGGTACGAGCAGTACTTC

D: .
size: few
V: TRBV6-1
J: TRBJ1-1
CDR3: CASSERAGQNTEAFF
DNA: TGTGCCAGCAGTGAACGGGCAGGGCAGAACACTGAAGCTTTCTTT

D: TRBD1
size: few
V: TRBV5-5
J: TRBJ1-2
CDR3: CASSLRDSLNYGYTF
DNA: TGTGCCAGCAGCCTGAGGGACAGTCTTAACTATGGCTACACCTTC

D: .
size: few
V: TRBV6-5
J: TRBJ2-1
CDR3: CASSYGDKDNEQFF
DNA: TGTGCCAGCAGTTACGGGGACAAAGACAATGAGCAGTTCTTC

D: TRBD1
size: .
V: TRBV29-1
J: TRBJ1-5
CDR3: CSALEPGQGAQPQHF
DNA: TGCAGCGCCCTAGAACCGGGACAGGGGGCACAGCCCCAGCATTTT

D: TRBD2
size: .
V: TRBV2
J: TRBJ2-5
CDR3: CAGSGATGETQYF
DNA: TGTGCCGGTAGCGGGGCCACGGGGGAGACCCAGTACTTC

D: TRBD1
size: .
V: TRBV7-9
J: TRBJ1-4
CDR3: CASSLGYVNRGPNEKLFF
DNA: TGTGCCAGCAGCTTAGGGTACGTCAACAGGGGACCTAATGAAAAACTGTTTTTT

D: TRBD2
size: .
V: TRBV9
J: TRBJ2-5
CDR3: CASSVAPLAGGLQETQYF
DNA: TGTGCCAGCAGCGTCGCCCCCCTAGCGGGGGGCCTCCAAGAGACCCAGTACTTC

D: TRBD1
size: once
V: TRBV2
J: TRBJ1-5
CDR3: CASRETGSVVQPQHF
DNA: TGTGCCAGCAGGGAGACAGGGAGTGTGGTACAGCCCCAGCATTTT

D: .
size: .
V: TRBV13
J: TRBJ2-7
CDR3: CASSILGAYEQYF
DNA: TGTGCCAGCAGTATCTTGGGCGCCTACGAGCAGTACTTC

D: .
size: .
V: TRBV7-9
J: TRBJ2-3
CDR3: CASTLGGVYGTDTQYF
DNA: TGTGCCAGCACTTTAGGAGGCGTTTATGGCACAGATACGCAGTATTTT

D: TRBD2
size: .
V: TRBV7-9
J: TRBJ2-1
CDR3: CASSSISGGVDEQFF
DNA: TGTGCCAGCAGCTCCATTAGCGGGGGGGTCGATGAGCAGTTCTTC

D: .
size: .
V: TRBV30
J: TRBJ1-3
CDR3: CAWSLGAGGNTIYF
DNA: TGTGCCTGGAGTTTAGGGGCCGGAGGAAACACCATATATTTT

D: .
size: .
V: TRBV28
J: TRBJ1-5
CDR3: CASSLIWTSSMGRYQPQHF
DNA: TGTGCCAGCAGTTTAATATGGACCTCGTCGATGGGGAGATATCAGCCCCAGCATTTT

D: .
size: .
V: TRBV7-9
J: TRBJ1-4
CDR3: CSSSYPQTTNEKLFF
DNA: TGTTCCAGCAGCTATCCCCAGACAACTAATGAAAAACTGTTTTTT

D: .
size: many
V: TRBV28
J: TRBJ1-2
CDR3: CASSKPGERVGYTF
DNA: TGTGCCAGCAGCAAACCGGGGGAGAGAGTGGGCTACACCTTC

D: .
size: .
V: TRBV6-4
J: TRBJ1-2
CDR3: CASSEELESYGYTF
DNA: TGTGCCAGCAGTGAAGAGCTCGAGAGCTATGGCTACACCTTC